Each of the 24 T cell receptor beta chains below was sequenced from the same sample in a study of regulatory T cells in long-lasting Graves disease. Time point denoted: newly diagnosed GD, antithyroid drugs for less than 3 months. Researchers made the TCR library from RNA that was extracted from PBMCs. Arm-PCR of CDR3 regions and iRepertoire HTBI primers were used to build TCR beta libraries. TCRdb re-analysed the multiplex PCR reads in MiXCR, keeping a single row per CDR3 protein. The sample has 680,000 or so distinct CDR3 sequences, approximately 15% seen once. The sample was also reused in another study, on T cells in Graves' hyperthyroidism and ophthalmopathy.

The sequences come from peripheral blood mononuclear cells (PBMCs), collected at new diagnosis, from a patient treated with antithyroid drugs. The receptors derive from a woman under 40 with Graves disease.

The chain has TRBV24-1 and TRBJ1-1; D gene ambiguous. This CDR3 is built from 13 residues. Germline-derived CDR1 and CDR2 are KGHDR and SFDVKD. V was pared by 7 bases and J by 6 bases, with 14 bases between. CDR3 in DNA: TGTGCCACCAGAGGCGGGGTTGAGGCTGAAGCTTTCTTT. Its protein product is CATRGGVEAEAFF.

This clonotype occurred a few times. The rearrangement uses TRBV7-8 and TRBJ1-5, with TRBD1 matching 10 bases. V lost 4 bases to trimming and J lost 0 bases; unmatched junction nucleotides: 6. From germline, CDR1 is SGHVS and CDR2 FQNEAQ. The length of the CDR3 is 17 residues. The CDR3 here is CASSSGQGIYSNQPQHF. CDR3 coding DNA: TGTGCCAGCAGCTCGGGACAGGGGATATATAGCAATCAGCCCCAGCATTTT.

The V call is TRBV4-1, the J call TRBJ2-1; 8 bases are shared with TRBD1. The length of the CDR3 is 20 residues. V gave up 4 bases and J gave up 6 bases; unmatched junction bases: 23. CDR1 is MGHRA and CDR2 is YSYEKL in the germline V gene. The CDR3 nucleotides are TGCGCCAGCAGCCCCGTGATATGGCAGGGGGCGGGAAAGGTTGGCAATGAGCAGTTCTTC. Translated, it gives CASSPVIWQGAGKVGNEQFF.

This clonotype was recorded at least ten times. The gene calls are TRBV7-3 and TRBJ2-3; maybe TRBD2 (5 bases). Germline assignment: CDR1 SGHTA and CDR2 FQGTGA. This CDR3 comprises 15 residues. V was trimmed by 3 bases and J by 2 bases, leaving 12 bases between them. CDR3 region: CASSFRWEPTDTQYF. The CDR3 DNA follows: TGTGCCAGCAGCTTTCGGTGGGAGCCCACAGATACGCAGTATTTT.

This clonotype appeared a few times. J is TRBJ2-3 and V is TRBV29-1; D is ambiguous. This CDR3 contains 13 residues. V lost 5 bases and J lost 5, with 14 bases in between. Germline V gene lookup returns CDR1 SQVTM and CDR2 ANQGSEA. CDR3 sequence: CSVYPELRDTQYF. The CDR3 DNA reads TGCAGCGTTTACCCAGAATTAAGAGATACGCAGTATTTT.

This clonotype was recorded many times. This chain connects TRBV20-1 to TRBJ1-1; D gene unclear. The V and J ends lost 0 bases and 6 bases respectively, with 8 bases between them. CDR1 is DFQATT, CDR2 SNEGSKA, per germline (reference sequence). This CDR3 is 12 amino acids long. CDR3 nucleotide sequence: TGCAGTGCTAGAGATCCCGGAGCTGAAGCTTTCTTT. Translation gives CSARDPGAEAFF.

This chain connects TRBV6-4 to TRBJ2-6, with a possible D match to TRBD1 (5 bases). Germline lookup yields CDR1 MRHNA and CDR2 SNTAGT. The V end was cut by 2 bases, the J end by 0 bases, with 5 bases between. CDR3 length: 15 residues. The CDR3 DNA sequence: TGTGCCAGCAGTGACCAGGGCTCTGGGGCCAACGTCCTGACTTTC. It specifies CASSDQGSGANVLTF.

This clonotype was found a few times. V usage is TRBV12-3 or TRBV12-4 and J usage is TRBJ1-1; 7 bases are a match to TRBD1. The CDR3 extends over 16 amino acids. V dropped 6 bases and J dropped 7; count of bases not matched to a gene: 17. CDR3 residues: CASSPGPQGQNFEAFF. CDR3 sequence (DNA): TGTGCCAGCAGCCCGGGTCCTCAGGGACAGAATTTTGAAGCTTTCTTT.

About this clonotype itself: A junction boundary mismatches the germline segment, possibly from a read error. The CDR3 protein is CASSPPFSGRGQEAQYF. CDR3 in DNA: TGTGCCAGCAGTCCTCCCTTTAGCGGGAGGGGACAAGAGGCCCAGTACTTC. The chain employs TRBV27 and TRBJ2-5; 11 positions agree with TRBD2. Germline loops: CDR1 MNHEY, CDR2 SMNVEV (reference sequence). The CDR3 is 17 residues long.

This clonotype was seen many times. The gene calls are TRBV2 and TRBJ2-1; TRBD2 matches at 16 bases. The CDR3 has 15 amino acids. The V and J ends lost 6 bases and 9 bases, in that order; junction bases with no gene match: 5. CDR1 is SNHLY, CDR2 FYNNEI, per germline. Written as DNA, the CDR3 is TGTGCCAGCAGCGGGACTAGCGGGAGGGCCAGTGAGCAGTTCTTC. Residues: CASSGTSGRASEQFF.

This clonotype has ten or more counts. This rearrangement joins TRBV6-2 or TRBV6-3 to TRBJ2-1; no clear D. Germline CDR1 is MNHEY and CDR2 is SVGEGT. The CDR3 length is 12 residues. The V and J ends lost 6 bases and 10 bases respectively, with 13 bases between them. Written as DNA, the CDR3 is TGTGCCAGCAGAGCCCTAGGCGGCGAGCAGTTCTTC. Translating gives CASRALGGEQFF.

This clonotype was observed a few times. CDR3 amino acids: CASSLLAGRSYTF. DNA for the CDR3: TGTGCCAGCAGTCTACTGGCGGGGCGGAGCTACACCTTC. The chain combines TRBV28 with TRBJ1-2; tentatively, D is TRBD1 (5 bases). The CDR3 length is 13 residues. The germline V and J ends were trimmed by 5 bases and 9 bases, with 16 bases remaining between them. Germline CDR1 and CDR2: MDHEN and SYDVKM.

This clonotype has ten or more counts. The chain recombines TRBV19 with TRBJ1-5; 7 bases are shared with TRBD1. V trimming: 5 bases; J trimming: 1 base; junction bases outside the gene matches: 11. The germline CDR1 and CDR2 sequences are LNHDA and SQIVND (reference sequence). This CDR3 spans 17 amino acids. The CDR3 region has the DNA TGTGCCAGTAGTTTTCGCCGGGACAGAGTAAGCAATCAGCCCCAGCATTTT. This gives the protein CASSFRRDRVSNQPQHF.

This clonotype came up a few times. V and J are TRBV9 and TRBJ1-1; D uncertain. Trimming removed 0 bases at V and 10 bases at J, with 10 bases between. The CDR3 sequence is 12 residues long. The germline V gene encodes CDR1 SGDLS and CDR2 YYNGEE. In DNA form, the CDR3 reads TGTGCCAGCAGCGTAGGGACGGAAACAGCTTTCTTT. It specifies CASSVGTETAFF.

In this sample, this clonotype turned up many times. This chain joins TRBV28 and TRBJ1-1; D remains ambiguous. V was shortened by 0 bases and J by 3 bases, with 14 bases between the two germline ends. This CDR3 has 16 residues. Germline V CDR1 and CDR2: MDHEN, SYDVKM. The CDR3: CASSLWGFRGDTEAFF. The CDR3 DNA reads TGTGCCAGCAGTTTATGGGGGTTTCGAGGTGACACTGAAGCTTTCTTT.

There are many counts of this clonotype. The J gene is TRBJ2-7, the V gene TRBV20-1; D is unclear. Trimming removed 2 bases at V and 0 bases at J, with 14 bases between. Germline V gene lookup returns CDR1 DFQATT and CDR2 SNEGSKA (reference sequence). The CDR3 is made up of 15 amino acids. This CDR3 is CSARPTVLGSYEQYF. CDR3 in DNA: TGCAGTGCTAGACCCACGGTGTTGGGCTCCTACGAGCAGTACTTC.

About this clonotype: The germline gene is not matched at one end of the junction; a read error may be the cause. This chain links TRBV14 with TRBJ2-1, with D perhaps matching TRBD1 or TRBD2 (6 bases each). The CDR3 totals 15 residues. Germline V gene lookup returns CDR1 SGHDN and CDR2 FVKESK. The CDR3 sequence is CASSPRLGGEAEHFF. The CDR3 DNA is TGTGCCAGCAGCCCACGACTAGGGGGAGAGGCTGAGCATTTCTTC.

This clonotype was picked up a small number of times. J is TRBJ2-1 and V is TRBV2, with D maybe TRBD1 (8 bases). This CDR3 is built from 14 residues. Germline CDR1 reads SNHLY; CDR2 reads FYNNEI. The V end lost 6 bases, the J end lost 6 bases, and 15 bases lay between the germline ends. In nucleotides, the CDR3 is TGTGCCAGCAGAAACAGGGGGGGGGGCAATGAGCAGTTCTTC. Translated, it gives CASRNRGGGNEQFF.

This clonotype was observed a few times. The chain has TRBV2 and TRBJ2-7; possibly TRBD1 for D (6 bases). The CDR3 runs 15 residues. Germline-derived CDR1 and CDR2 are SNHLY and FYNNEI. V lost 6 bases, J lost 1 base, and 16 bases lay in between. The chain's CDR3 is CASRLRTVKSYEQYF. CDR3 nucleotide sequence: TGTGCCAGCAGACTTCGGACAGTTAAATCCTACGAGCAGTACTTC.

Worth noting for this clonotype: Without the conserved terminal phenylalanine or tryptophan, this CDR3 likely stems from a read error. This chain joins TRBV7-9 and TRBJ2-1, with D perhaps TRBD1 or TRBD2 (5 bases each). The CDR3 sequence is 18 residues long. In germline, CDR1 is SEHNR, CDR2 FQNEAQ (reference sequence). The germline V and J ends were trimmed by 6 bases and 2 bases, with 23 bases remaining between them. CDR3 region: CASSSRGASSGAYNEQFS. In DNA, the CDR3 is TGTGCCAGCAGTTCAAGAGGGGCATCCTCAGGCGCCTACAATGAGCAGTTCTCC.

V usage is TRBV15 and J usage is TRBJ2-7; D not resolved. V lost 0 bases to trimming and J lost 1 base, with 10 bases between them. The germline V gene encodes CDR1 LNHNV and CDR2 YYDKDF (reference sequence). This CDR3 comprises 15 residues. The CDR3 reads CATSRERIPSYEQYF. The CDR3 nucleotides are TGTGCCACCAGCAGAGAGCGGATACCTTCCTACGAGCAGTACTTC.

This clonotype occurred many times. The chain links TRBV5-6 to TRBJ1-1, with a tentative D call TRBD1 (6 bases). V lost 5 bases to trimming and J lost 6 bases, with 11 bases between them. This CDR3 has 12 residues. Germline V gene sequence: CDR1 SGHDT, CDR2 YYEEEE. The CDR3, as DNA: TGTGCCAGCAGACGGGGGGCCGCTGAAGCTTTCTTT. Residues: CASRRGAAEAFF.

The rearrangement joins TRBV19 to TRBJ2-6; D unclear. The CDR3 has 15 residues. V lost 7 bases, J lost 2 bases, and 12 bases lay in between. Germline CDR1 and CDR2: LNHDA and SQIVND (reference sequence). The CDR3 reads CASTTGVAGANVLTF. As DNA, the CDR3 is TGTGCCAGTACCACCGGAGTAGCTGGGGCCAACGTCCTGACTTTC.

V usage is TRBV5-1 and J usage is TRBJ2-7; 7 positions match TRBD1. CDR1 SGHRS and CDR2 YFSETQ come from the germline V gene. The CDR3 has 15 amino acids. Unmatched junction bases numbered 9, after V lost 1 base and J lost 5 bases. CDR3 nucleotides: TGCGCCAGCAGCTTGAACCCGGGACAGAGGAACGAGCAGTACTTC. Residues: CASSLNPGQRNEQYF.